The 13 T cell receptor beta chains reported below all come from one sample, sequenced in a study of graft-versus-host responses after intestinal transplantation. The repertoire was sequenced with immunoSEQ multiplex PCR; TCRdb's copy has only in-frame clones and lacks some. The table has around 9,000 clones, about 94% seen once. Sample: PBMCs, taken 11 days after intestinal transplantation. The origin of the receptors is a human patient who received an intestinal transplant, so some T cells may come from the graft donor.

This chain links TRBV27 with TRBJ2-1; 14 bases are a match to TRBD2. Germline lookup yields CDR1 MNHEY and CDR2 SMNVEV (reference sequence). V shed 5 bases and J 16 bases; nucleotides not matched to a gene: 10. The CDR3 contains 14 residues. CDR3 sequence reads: CASSQGTSGGILFF. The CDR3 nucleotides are TGTGCCAGCAGTCAAGGGACTAGCGGGGGTATTTTATTCTTC.

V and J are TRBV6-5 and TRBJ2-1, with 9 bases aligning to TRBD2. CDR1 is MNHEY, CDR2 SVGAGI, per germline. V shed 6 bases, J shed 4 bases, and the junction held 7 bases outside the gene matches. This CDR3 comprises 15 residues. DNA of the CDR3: TGTGCCAGCAGCTTGACTAGCGGACCATACAATGAGCAGTTCTTC. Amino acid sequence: CASSLTSGPYNEQFF.

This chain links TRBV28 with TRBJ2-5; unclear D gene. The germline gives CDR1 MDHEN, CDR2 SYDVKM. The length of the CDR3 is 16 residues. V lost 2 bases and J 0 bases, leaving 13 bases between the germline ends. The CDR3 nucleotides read TGTGCCAGCAGTTTAAAACAAGAAGTGTACCAAGAGACCCAGTACTTC. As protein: CASSLKQEVYQETQYF.

The CDR3 DNA follows: TGTGCCAGCAGCCCGGGGACAGGGGGGGGGACAGATACGCAGTATTTT. This encodes CASSPGTGGGTDTQYF. The chain combines TRBV5-6 with TRBJ2-3, with 11 positions matching TRBD1. V trimming: 4 bases; J trimming: 3 bases; junction bases outside the gene matches: 7. The CDR3 covers 16 residues. Germline lookup yields CDR1 SGHDT and CDR2 YYEEEE.

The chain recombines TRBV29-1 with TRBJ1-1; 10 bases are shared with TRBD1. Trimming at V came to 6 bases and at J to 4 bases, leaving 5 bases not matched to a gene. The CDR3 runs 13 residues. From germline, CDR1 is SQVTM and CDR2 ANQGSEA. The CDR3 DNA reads TGCAGCGTCCGACAGGGGGCGCCCACTGAAGCTTTCTTT. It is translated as CSVRQGAPTEAFF.

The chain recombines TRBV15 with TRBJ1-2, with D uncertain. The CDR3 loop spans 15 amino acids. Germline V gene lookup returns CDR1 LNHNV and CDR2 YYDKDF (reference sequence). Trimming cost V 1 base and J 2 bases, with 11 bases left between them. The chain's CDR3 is CATSRVRVLNYGYTF. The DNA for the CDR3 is TGTGCCACCAGCAGAGTTCGGGTCCTAAACTATGGCTACACCTTC.

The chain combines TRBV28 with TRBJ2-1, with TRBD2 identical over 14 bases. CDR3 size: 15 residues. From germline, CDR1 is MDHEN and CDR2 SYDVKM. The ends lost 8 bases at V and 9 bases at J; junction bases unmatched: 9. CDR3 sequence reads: CASSRLAGGEIEQFF. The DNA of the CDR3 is TGTGCCAGCTCCAGACTAGCGGGAGGGGAGATTGAGCAGTTCTTC.

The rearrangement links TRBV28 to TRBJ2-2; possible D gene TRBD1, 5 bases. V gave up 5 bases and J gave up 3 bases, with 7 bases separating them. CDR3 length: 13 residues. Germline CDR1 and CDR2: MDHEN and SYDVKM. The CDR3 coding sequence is TGTGCCAGCAGTCTGGGGCACACCGGGGAGCTGTTTTTT. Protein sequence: CASSLGHTGELFF.

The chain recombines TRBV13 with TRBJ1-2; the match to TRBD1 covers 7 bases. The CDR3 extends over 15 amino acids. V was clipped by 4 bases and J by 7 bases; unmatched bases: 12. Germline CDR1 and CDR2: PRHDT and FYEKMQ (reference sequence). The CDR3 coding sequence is TGTGCCAGCAGCTCACGTTTTAGGGGGCGAGTTGGCTACACCTTC. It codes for CASSSRFRGRVGYTF.

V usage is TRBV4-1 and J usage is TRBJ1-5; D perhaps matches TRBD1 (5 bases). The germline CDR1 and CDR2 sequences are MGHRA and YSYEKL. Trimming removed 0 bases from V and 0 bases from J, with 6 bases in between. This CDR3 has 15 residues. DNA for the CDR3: TGCGCCAGCAGCCAAGAGACAGTTAGCAATCAGCCCCAGCATTTT. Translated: CASSQETVSNQPQHF.

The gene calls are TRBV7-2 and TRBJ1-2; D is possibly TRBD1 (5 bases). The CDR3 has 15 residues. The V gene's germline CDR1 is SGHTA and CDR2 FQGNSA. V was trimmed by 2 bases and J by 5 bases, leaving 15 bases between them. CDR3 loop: CASSLIRQSSYGYTF. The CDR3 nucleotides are TGTGCCAGCAGCTTAATTAGACAGTCATCTTATGGCTACACCTTC.

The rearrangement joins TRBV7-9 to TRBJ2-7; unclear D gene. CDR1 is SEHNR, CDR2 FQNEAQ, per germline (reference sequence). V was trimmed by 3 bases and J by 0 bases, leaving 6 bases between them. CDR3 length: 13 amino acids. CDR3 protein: CASSFGGSYEQYF. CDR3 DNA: TGTGCCAGCAGCTTCGGCGGCTCCTACGAGCAGTACTTC.

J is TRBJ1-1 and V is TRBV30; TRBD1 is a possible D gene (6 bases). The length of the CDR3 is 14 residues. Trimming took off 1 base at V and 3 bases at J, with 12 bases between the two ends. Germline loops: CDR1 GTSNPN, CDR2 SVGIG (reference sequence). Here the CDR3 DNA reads TGTGCCTGGAGTGATTACAACAGGGACACTGAAGCTTTCTTT. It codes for CAWSDYNRDTEAFF.